These 29 T cell receptor beta chains share one sample of origin, sequenced in a study of shared clonotypes between healthy human individuals. Data came from immunoSEQ multiplex PCR; TCRdb stores just in-frame clones and leaves some out. The sample carries 2 million to 2.5 million clones, 80% to 95% recorded once. The sample was naive CD4+ T cells from PBMCs. Subset denoted: CD45RA+ positively selected. These receptors all stem from a man aged 18 to 29 in good health. Some clones in this sample may be carry-over from other donors' samples.

The genes are TRBV6-4 and TRBJ2-3; D gene unclear. Per germline, CDR1 MRHNA and CDR2 SNTAGT. There are 15 residues in the CDR3. V was pared by 4 bases and J by 0 bases, with 11 bases between. The CDR3 loop is CASSAAPRSTDTQYF. The DNA of the CDR3 is TGTGCCAGCAGTGCCGCGCCCCGGAGCACAGATACGCAGTATTTT.

The chain combines TRBV30 with TRBJ2-1; 10 bases fit TRBD2. This CDR3 has 14 residues. CDR1 and CDR2 (germline): GTSNPN, SVGIG (reference sequence). In DNA form, the CDR3 reads TGTGCTGAGAGACTAGCGGGCTCCTACAATGAGCAGTTCTTC. Protein sequence: CAERLAGSYNEQFF.

The CDR3 loop is CASSFQGWTEAFF. The CDR3, as DNA: TGCGCCAGCAGCTTCCAGGGGTGGACTGAAGCTTTCTTT. This rearrangement joins TRBV5-1 to TRBJ1-1; maybe TRBD1 (6 bases). The CDR3 sequence is 13 residues long. Germline V lookup: CDR1 SGHRS, CDR2 YFSETQ. V lost 2 bases to trimming and J lost 5 bases, with 10 bases between them.

CDR3: CSAGVNEKLFF. The CDR3 DNA is TGCAGCGCCGGGGTTAATGAAAAACTGTTTTTT. The chain joins TRBV29-1 to TRBJ1-4, with unresolved D. There are 11 residues in the CDR3. V was pared by 7 bases and J by 4 bases, with 7 bases between. Looked up from germline, CDR1 is SQVTM and CDR2 is ANQGSEA. The variable domain in full, with the rest retrieved from reference TRBV29-1 and TRBJ1-4, is SAVISQKPSRDICQRGTSLTIQCQVDSQVTMMFWYRQQPGQSLTLIATANQGSEATYESGFVIDKFPISRPNLTFSTLTVSNMSPEDSSIYLCSAGVNEKLFFGSGTQLSVL.

The chain carries TRBV6-4 and TRBJ2-1; 10 nucleotides agree with TRBD2. This CDR3 spans 17 amino acids. Germline trimming cut 6 bases from V and 3 bases from J; bases unmatched to any gene: 11. Germline V lookup: CDR1 MRHNA, CDR2 SNTAGT. CDR3 nucleotides: TGTGCCAGCAGCCTAACCCGGACTAGCGGCCACTACAATGAGCAGTTCTTC. This translates into CASSLTRTSGHYNEQFF.

The CDR3 region has the DNA TGTGCCAGTGGAGGACAGGGCACTCAGCCCCAGCATTTT. As protein: CASGGQGTQPQHF. The J gene is TRBJ1-5, the V gene TRBV19, with 8 nucleotides matching TRBD1. This CDR3 comprises 13 residues. V dropped 8 bases and J dropped 6; count of bases not matched to a gene: 6. The germline V gene encodes CDR1 LNHDA and CDR2 SQIVND (reference sequence).

The sample holds one count of this clone. V is TRBV19 and J is TRBJ1-5, with D unresolved. This CDR3 comprises 13 residues. V shed 6 bases and J shed 5 bases, with 11 bases lying between them. Germline V gene lookup returns CDR1 LNHDA and CDR2 SQIVND (reference sequence). CDR3 loop: CASSAQWDQPQHF. CDR3 bases: TGTGCCAGTAGCGCACAGTGGGATCAGCCCCAGCATTTT. The full variable domain, its missing parts supplied by reference TRBV19 and TRBJ1-5, is DGGITQSPKYLFRKEGQNVTLSCEQNLNHDAMYWYRQDPGQGLRLIYYSQIVNDFQKGDIAEGYSVSREKKESFPLTVTSAQKNPTAFYLCASSAQWDQPQHFGDGTRLSIL.

J is TRBJ2-7 and V is TRBV7-2, with D unclear. Germline-derived CDR1 and CDR2 are SGHTA and FQGNSA. The CDR3 sequence is 12 residues long. Trimming removed 2 bases at V and 6 bases at J, with 8 bases between. CDR3 loop: CASSLNIFEQYF. DNA of the CDR3: TGTGCCAGCAGCTTAAACATCTTCGAGCAGTACTTC.

This chain joins TRBV2 and TRBJ1-5; no definite D call. V was shortened by 3 bases and J by 6 bases, with 6 bases between the two germline ends. Germline CDR1 SNHLY, CDR2 FYNNEI. This CDR3 is 12 amino acids long. This chain's CDR3 is CASSDAFQPQHF. Written as DNA, the CDR3 is TGTGCCAGCAGTGACGCATTTCAGCCCCAGCATTTT.

CDR3 sequence: CASSPRTVGAGNTIYF. The CDR3 DNA reads TGCGCCAGCAGCCCTAGAACTGTCGGCGCTGGAAACACCATATATTTT. The chain has TRBV5-1 and TRBJ1-3, with D hard to call. The CDR3 runs 16 residues. The germline gives CDR1 SGHRS, CDR2 YFSETQ. Trimming shortened V by 4 bases and J by 2 bases, and 16 bases separated the two germline ends. Full variable domain (rest looked up from reference TRBV5-1 and TRBJ1-3): KAGVTQTPRYLIKTRGQQVTLSCSPISGHRSVSWYQQTPGQGLQFLFEYFSETQRNKGNFPGRFSGRQFSNSRSEMNVSTLELGDSALYLCASSPRTVGAGNTIYFGEGSWLTVV.

Here the CDR3 reads CASVRVDTQYF. The DNA for the CDR3 is TGTGCCAGCGTCAGAGTGGATACGCAGTATTTT. This chain joins TRBV2 and TRBJ2-3; D gene unclear. Between the trimmed V and J ends, which lost 8 bases and 6 bases, there was a span of 9 bases. The CDR3 covers 11 residues. CDR1 and CDR2 (germline): SNHLY, FYNNEI.

The rearrangement links TRBV5-1 to TRBJ2-5, with TRBD2 matching 15 bases. Germline V lookup: CDR1 SGHRS, CDR2 YFSETQ. CDR3 size: 16 residues. V dropped 4 bases and J dropped 5; count of bases not matched to a gene: 6. The DNA for the CDR3 is TGCGCCAGCAGCGCCGGACTAGCGGGAGGGGCGGAGACCCAGTACTTC. Residues: CASSAGLAGGAETQYF.

V and J are TRBV4-1 and TRBJ1-5, with D possibly matching TRBD1 (6 bases). The V and J ends lost 2 bases and 6 bases respectively, with 11 bases between them. CDR3 size: 14 residues. CDR1 MGHRA and CDR2 YSYEKL come from the germline V gene. The CDR3 nucleotides are TGCGCCAGCAGCCAACTGGAGGGGGGTCAGCCCCAGCATTTT. Amino acid sequence: CASSQLEGGQPQHF.

A few counts support this clone. The rearrangement links TRBV2 to TRBJ1-1; 8 positions match TRBD1. The CDR3 runs to 12 residues. CDR1 is SNHLY, CDR2 FYNNEI, per germline. The V gene end was trimmed by 4 bases and the J gene end by 5 bases; junction bases not matched to a gene: 0. The CDR3, as DNA: TGTGCCAGCAGTGGGGACAGGACTGAAGCTTTCTTT. It is translated as CASSGDRTEAFF.

The chain joins TRBV29-1 to TRBJ2-7, with 8 bases identical to TRBD1. The V segment lost 7 bases and the J segment 5 bases; nucleotides outside the gene matches: 10. The CDR3 covers 13 residues. CDR1 and CDR2 (germline): SQVTM, ANQGSEA. CDR3 in amino acids: CSARTGYKDEQYF. The DNA for the CDR3 is TGCAGCGCCCGGACAGGGTATAAGGACGAGCAGTACTTC.

The CDR3 here is CASSYSLGLDEKLFF. The DNA of the CDR3 is TGTGCCAGCAGTTACTCCCTCGGGTTAGATGAAAAACTGTTTTTT. The rearrangement links TRBV6-5 to TRBJ1-4; D not resolved. The CDR3 is made up of 15 amino acids. CDR1 MNHEY and CDR2 SVGAGI come from the germline V gene. V was pared by 0 bases and J by 6 bases, with 11 bases between.

The table lists this clone with a count of one. The chain joins TRBV29-1 to TRBJ1-6; the match to TRBD1 covers 7 bases. CDR1 is SQVTM, CDR2 ANQGSEA, per germline. The CDR3 spans 13 residues. Unmatched junction bases numbered 2, after V lost 4 bases and J lost 5 bases. CDR3 region: CSVGDRDNSPLHF. Written as DNA, the CDR3 is TGCAGCGTTGGGGACAGAGATAATTCACCCCTCCACTTT.

DNA for the CDR3: TGTGCCAGCACCCCCCAGGAGACCGGGGAGCTGTTTTTT. Its translation is CASTPQETGELFF. This rearrangement joins TRBV21-1 to TRBJ2-2. TRBV21-1 corresponds to a pseudogene. This CDR3 contains 13 residues.

In DNA, the CDR3 is TGTGCCTGGACGAGGGGACCCTACGAGCAGTACTTC. It is translated as CAWTRGPYEQYF. The V call is TRBV30, the J call TRBJ2-5; D possibly matches TRBD1 or TRBD2 (5 bases each). The better agreement between TRBJ2-7 and the DNA end casts doubt on the J call. In germline, CDR1 is GTSNPN, CDR2 SVGIG (reference sequence). The CDR3 extends over 12 amino acids.

The genes are TRBV19 and TRBJ2-7; possible D gene TRBD2, 5 bases. V dropped 6 bases and J dropped 7 bases, with 22 bases sitting between them. Germline V gives CDR1 LNHDA, CDR2 SQIVND (reference sequence). The CDR3 totals 15 residues. DNA of the CDR3: TGTGCCAGTAGGGGGAGCGGCGGGTTCCTACGTGAGCAGTACTTC. Its protein is CASRGSGGFLREQYF. Filled out from reference TRBV19 and TRBJ2-7, the complete variable domain reads DGGITQSPKYLFRKEGQNVTLSCEQNLNHDAMYWYRQDPGQGLRLIYYSQIVNDFQKGDIAEGYSVSREKKESFPLTVTSAQKNPTAFYLCASRGSGGFLREQYFGPGTRLTVT.

The rearrangement joins TRBV18 to TRBJ1-1; D gene uncertain. The germline V gene has CDR1 KGHSH and CDR2 LQKENI. Trimming shortened V by 6 bases and J by 1 base, and 9 bases separated the two germline ends. There are 13 residues in the CDR3. The CDR3 nucleotides read TGTGCCAGCTCCATCCACCCGAACACTGAAGCTTTCTTT. Its protein product is CASSIHPNTEAFF. The complete variable domain, with remaining parts taken from reference TRBV18 and TRBJ1-1, reads NAGVMQNPRHLVRRRGQEARLRCSPMKGHSHVYWYRQLPEEGLKFMVYLQKENIIDESGMPKERFSAEFPKEGPSILRIQQVVRGDSAAYFCASSIHPNTEAFFGQGTRLTVV.

This rearrangement joins TRBV18 to TRBJ1-2; D call uncertain. The CDR3 is 15 amino acids. Germline CDR1 and CDR2: KGHSH and LQKENI. V was clipped by 1 base and J by 0 bases, with 9 bases between them. CDR3 amino acids: CASSPQGRTNYGYTF. In DNA, the CDR3 is TGTGCCAGCTCACCACAGGGCAGAACTAACTATGGCTACACCTTC.

Details on this clone: Given the absence of the conserved phenylalanine or tryptophan at the CDR3 end, a read error is likely. The DNA is omitted, as the CDR3 cannot be located on it reliably, and the CDR3 follows TCRdb's listing. This chain joins TRBV28 and TRBJ1-2. The germline gives CDR1 MDHEN, CDR2 SYDVKM. The CDR3 totals 8 residues, both ends included. The CDR3 sequence: CATTPGRI.

The chain recombines TRBV7-2 with TRBJ1-2, with 10 bases that match TRBD1. The trim removed 3 bases at V and 3 bases at J, leaving 4 bases unmatched. CDR1 SGHTA and CDR2 FQGNSA come from the germline V gene. The CDR3 runs to 15 residues. The DNA for the CDR3 is TGTGCCAGCAGCTTTTTGACAGGGGGCGACTATGGCTACACCTTC. This sequence encodes CASSFLTGGDYGYTF.

V gene TRBV7-9 combines with J gene TRBJ2-7, with 9 bases fitting TRBD1. The CDR3 has 15 amino acids. V lost 1 base to trimming and J lost 5 bases; unmatched junction nucleotides: 6. In germline, CDR1 is SEHNR, CDR2 FQNEAQ (reference sequence). For the CDR3, the DNA is TGTGCCAGCAGCTTAGGAGGACAGGGGAGAAACGAGCAGTACTTC. Translation: CASSLGGQGRNEQYF.

The rearrangement joins TRBV4-2 to TRBJ2-3; D may be TRBD1 or TRBD2 (5 bases each). Deletions cut 1 base from V and 5 bases from J, with 16 bases between. The CDR3 is made up of 16 amino acids. Germline CDR1 and CDR2: LGHNA and YNFKEQ. CDR3 region: CASSQGGKGGVDTQYF. DNA for the CDR3: TGTGCCAGCAGCCAAGGGGGGAAAGGAGGTGTAGATACGCAGTATTTT.

The gene calls are TRBV11-3 and TRBJ2-2; 9 positions match TRBD1. Trimming took 3 bases from V and 3 from J; bases not matched to a gene: 11. There are 18 residues in the CDR3. CDR1 is SGHNT and CDR2 is YENEEA in the germline V gene. In DNA, the CDR3 is TGTGCCAGCAGCTTCTCTAGGGTGGGACAGGGTTACACCGGGGAGCTGTTTTTT. Translated: CASSFSRVGQGYTGELFF.

The genes are TRBV6-1 and TRBJ2-3, with TRBD2 matching 15 bases. The trim removed 4 bases at V and 3 bases at J, leaving 8 bases unmatched. CDR3 size: 18 residues. CDR1 is MNHNS, CDR2 SASEGT, per germline. Here the CDR3 DNA reads TGTGCCAGCAGTGCCCGGACTAGCGGGAGGGCCGTTACAGATACGCAGTATTTT. Its translation is CASSARTSGRAVTDTQYF.

The chain recombines TRBV10-3 with TRBJ1-1; no definite D call. Germline CDR1 ENHRY, CDR2 SYGVKD. The CDR3 length is 11 residues. The V end lost 7 bases, the J end lost 2 bases, and 5 bases lay between the germline ends. In DNA, the CDR3 is TGTGCCATCATGCAAAACACTGAAGCTTTCTTT. It translates to CAIMQNTEAFF.